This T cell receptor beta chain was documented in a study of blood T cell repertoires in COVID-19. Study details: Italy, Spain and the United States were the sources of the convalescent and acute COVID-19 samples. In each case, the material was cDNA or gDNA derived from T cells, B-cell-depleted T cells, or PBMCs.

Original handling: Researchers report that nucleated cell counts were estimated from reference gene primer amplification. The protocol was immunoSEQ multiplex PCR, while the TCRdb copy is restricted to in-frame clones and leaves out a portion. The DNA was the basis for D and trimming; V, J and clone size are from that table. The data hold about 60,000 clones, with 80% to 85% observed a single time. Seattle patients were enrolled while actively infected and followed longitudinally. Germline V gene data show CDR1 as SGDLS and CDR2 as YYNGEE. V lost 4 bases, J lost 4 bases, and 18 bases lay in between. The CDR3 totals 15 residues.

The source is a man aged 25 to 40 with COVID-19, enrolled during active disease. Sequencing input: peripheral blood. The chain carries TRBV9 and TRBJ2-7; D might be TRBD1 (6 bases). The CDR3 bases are TGTGCCAGCAGCCCCAAAATACAAAGGGGGTACGAGCAGTACTTC. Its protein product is CASSPKIQRGYEQYF.